The 18 T cell receptor beta chains given below trace back to one sample, sequenced in a study of shared clonotypes between healthy human individuals (dated by TCRdb to 2020 to 2021). Library generation was performed with the immunoSEQ multiplex PCR assay. Drawn from immuneACCESS, this table holds only the in-frame rearrangements with V and J called that TCRdb kept. Clones are partly lost; checked studies trace under half to an unresolved V gene and leave the rest unexplained. This sample holds about 480,000 clones; roughly 79% were observed only once. About 12% of the sample is held by the ten biggest clonotypes. Sequencing input: PBMCs. The source of these receptors is a woman in her thirties or forties in good health. Some clones in this sample may be carry-over from other donors' samples.

The chain is built from TRBV28 and TRBJ2-6, with 7 bases aligning to TRBD1. Losses at the gene ends were 8 bases for V and 0 bases for J; bases not matched to a gene: 4. The germline V gene has CDR1 MDHEN and CDR2 SYDVKM. The CDR3 sequence is 15 residues long. CDR3 coding DNA: TGTGCCAGCCGGACAGGCGCCTCTGGGGCCAACGTCCTGACTTTC. Translation gives CASRTGASGANVLTF.

This chain links TRBV28 with TRBJ2-7, with D maybe TRBD2 (7 bases). The V gene's germline CDR1 is MDHEN and CDR2 SYDVKM. The CDR3 has 13 residues. Trimming removed 3 bases at V and 7 bases at J, with 13 bases between. The CDR3 DNA follows: TGTGCCAGCAGTTTCGCGGGGGCGGGAGAGCAGTACTTC. The encoded protein is CASSFAGAGEQYF.

CDR3 bases: TGTGCCAGCAGCTTATTAATGGGGGGAAACGGGGAGCTGTTTTTT. Translating it yields CASSLLMGGNGELFF. The chain carries TRBV7-2 and TRBJ2-2, with TRBD2 as a possible D gene (6 bases). Germline V gene data show CDR1 as SGHTA and CDR2 as FQGNSA. The V and J ends lost 2 bases and 7 bases respectively, with 14 bases between them. The CDR3 sequence is 15 residues long.

The rearrangement links TRBV28 to TRBJ2-7; perhaps D is TRBD1 or TRBD2 (5 bases each). CDR1 is MDHEN, CDR2 SYDVKM, per germline. Trimming stripped 4 bases from V and 3 bases from J, with 13 bases between. The CDR3 length is 14 residues. The CDR3 here is CASSSPGTFYEQYF. CDR3 sequence (DNA): TGTGCCAGCAGTTCCCCAGGGACCTTCTACGAGCAGTACTTC. The full variable domain, with the rest looked up from reference TRBV28 and TRBJ2-7, is DVKVTQSSRYLVKRTGEKVFLECVQDMDHENMFWYRQDPGLGLRLIYFSYDVKMKEKGDIPEGYSVSREKKERFSLILESASTNQTSMYLCASSSPGTFYEQYFGPGTRLTVT.

This chain links TRBV7-8 with TRBJ1-1; no definite D call. This CDR3 has 13 amino acids. Between the trimmed V and J ends, which lost 1 base and 8 bases, there was a span of 11 bases. The germline V gene encodes CDR1 SGHVS and CDR2 FQNEAQ. CDR3 in amino acids: CASSLDRTPEAFF. CDR3 DNA: TGTGCCAGCAGCTTAGATAGGACTCCCGAAGCTTTCTTT. The full variable domain, in which reference TRBV7-8 and TRBJ1-1 provide the parts outside the CDR3, is GAGVSQSPRYKVAKRGQDVALRCDPISGHVSLFWYQQALGQGPEFLTYFQNEAQLDKSGLPSDRFFAERPEGSVSTLKIQRTQQEDSAVYLCASSLDRTPEAFFGQGTRLTVV.

The genes are TRBV18 and TRBJ1-2; D is ambiguous. The CDR3 is 16 amino acids. From germline, CDR1 is KGHSH and CDR2 LQKENI. Trimming cost V 3 bases and J 0 bases, with 14 bases left between them. As DNA, the CDR3 is TGTGCCAGCTCACCCAGCGACCGCCTCGCTAACTATGGCTACACCTTC. Translated: CASSPSDRLANYGYTF.

This clone was seen more than once but under ten times. This chain uses TRBV27 with TRBJ1-6; 7 bases align to TRBD1. The germline gives CDR1 MNHEY, CDR2 SMNVEV (reference sequence). The CDR3 is made up of 14 amino acids. Trimming at V came to 3 bases and at J to 7 bases, leaving 3 bases not matched to a gene. The CDR3 loop reads CASSFRGTNSPLHF. CDR3 coding DNA: TGTGCCAGCAGTTTCAGGGGGACGAATTCACCCCTCCACTTT.

The chain couples TRBV5-1 to TRBJ2-2; perhaps TRBD1 as D (6 bases). CDR3 length: 16 residues. V was pared by 0 bases and J by 1 base, with 10 bases between. Germline CDR1 reads SGHRS; CDR2 reads YFSETQ. CDR3: CASSLEGGQNTGELFF. The CDR3, as DNA: TGCGCCAGCAGCTTGGAAGGGGGACAGAACACCGGGGAGCTGTTTTTT.

This chain joins TRBV7-2 and TRBJ1-2, with D possibly being TRBD1 (5 bases). This CDR3 contains 13 residues. Trimming cost V 3 bases and J 7 bases, with 12 bases left between them. Germline CDR1 reads SGHTA; CDR2 reads FQGNSA. The CDR3 DNA reads TGTGCCAGCAGCTTGACAGAGGCGGTTGGCTACACCTTC. Protein product: CASSLTEAVGYTF.

A note on this clone: An end of the junction differs from the germline gene, which may be a read error. The chain recombines TRBV4-1 with TRBJ2-1, with 10 bases matching TRBD2. The CDR3 sequence is 16 residues long. Germline CDR1 and CDR2: MGHRA and YSYEKL. CDR3 bases: TGCGCCAGCACCCAAAATGCCGGACTAGCGGTGGATGAGCAGTTCTTC. It specifies CASTQNAGLAVDEQFF.

The chain recombines TRBV5-5 with TRBJ2-1; D is unresolved. Per the germline V gene, CDR1 is SGHKS and CDR2 is YYEKEE (reference sequence). V was cut by 0 bases and J by 6 bases, with 7 bases left in between. CDR3 length equals 13 residues. The CDR3 here is CASSLDSSNEQFF. The CDR3 nucleotides read TGTGCCAGCAGCTTGGACAGCAGCAATGAGCAGTTCTTC. Supplemented by reference TRBV5-5 and TRBJ2-1, the full variable domain reads DAGVTQSPTHLIKTRGQQVTLRCSPISGHKSVSWYQQVLGQGPQFIFQYYEKEERGRGNFPDRFSARQFPNYSSELNVNALLLGDSALYLCASSLDSSNEQFFGPGTRLTVL.

The rearrangement links TRBV12-5 to TRBJ2-3; D is uncertain. This CDR3 has 12 amino acids. Germline CDR1 reads LGHNT; CDR2 reads FRNRAP. V was cut by 5 bases and J by 9 bases, with 12 bases left in between. The CDR3, as DNA: TGTGCTAGTGGTCCCGATAGCAGCACGCAGTATTTT. Its translation is CASGPDSSTQYF. Full variable domain (rest looked up from reference TRBV12-5 and TRBJ2-3): DARVTQTPRHKVTEMGQEVTMRCQPILGHNTVFWYRQTMMQGLELLAYFRNRAPLDDSGMPKDRFSAEMPDATLATLKIQPSEPRDSAVYFCASGPDSSTQYFGPGTRLTVL.

The rearrangement joins TRBV21-1 to TRBJ1-1. TRBV21-1 is a known pseudogene. This CDR3 has 16 amino acids. Here the CDR3 DNA reads TGTGCCAGCAGCCATCGTCTGCGGGGAGGGGAATCTGAAGCTTTCTTT. This encodes CASSHRLRGGESEAFF.

The chain joins TRBV19 to TRBJ1-5; D unresolved. Germline loops: CDR1 LNHDA, CDR2 SQIVND (reference sequence). CDR3 size: 14 residues. V gave up 1 base and J gave up 5 bases, with 9 bases separating them. The CDR3 DNA sequence: TGTGCCAGTAGTATAGTCGGCACCTATCAGCCCCAGCATTTT. Its translation: CASSIVGTYQPQHF.

In its sample, this clone was seen a few times. The chain uses TRBV6-1 and TRBJ2-7; TRBD1 might be the D (6 bases). There are 13 residues in the CDR3. The V end was cut by 7 bases, the J end by 3 bases, with 13 bases between. The germline gives CDR1 MNHNS, CDR2 SASEGT. CDR3 bases: TGTGCCAGCAATTTCAGGGGAAGCTACGAGCAGTACTTC. It yields the protein CASNFRGSYEQYF.

V usage is TRBV6-6 and J usage is TRBJ2-5; TRBD1 is a possible D gene (6 bases). This CDR3 has 16 amino acids. From germline, CDR1 is MNHNY and CDR2 SVGAGI (reference sequence). V was pared by 2 bases and J by 5 bases, with 18 bases between. CDR3 coding DNA: TGTGCCAGCAGTTACGCTATTACAGGGAATAGGGAGACCCAGTACTTC. Translated, it gives CASSYAITGNRETQYF.

The J gene is TRBJ2-5, the V gene TRBV11-2; D unclear. The CDR3 sequence is 14 residues long. In germline, CDR1 is SGHAT, CDR2 FQNNGV. V lost 1 base to trimming and J lost 5 bases, with 11 bases between them. CDR3 region: CASSLAVLGETQYF. CDR3 nucleotide sequence: TGTGCCAGCAGCTTAGCTGTACTCGGGGAGACCCAGTACTTC.

The chain combines TRBV5-1 with TRBJ2-1; TRBD1 matches 8 bases. V lost 0 bases and J lost 8; bases outside the gene matches: 4. Per germline, CDR1 SGHRS and CDR2 YFSETQ. This CDR3 region has 14 residues. The CDR3 nucleotides read TGCGCCAGCAGCTTGGGGCAGGGGGCGTATGAGCAGTTCTTC. It encodes CASSLGQGAYEQFF.